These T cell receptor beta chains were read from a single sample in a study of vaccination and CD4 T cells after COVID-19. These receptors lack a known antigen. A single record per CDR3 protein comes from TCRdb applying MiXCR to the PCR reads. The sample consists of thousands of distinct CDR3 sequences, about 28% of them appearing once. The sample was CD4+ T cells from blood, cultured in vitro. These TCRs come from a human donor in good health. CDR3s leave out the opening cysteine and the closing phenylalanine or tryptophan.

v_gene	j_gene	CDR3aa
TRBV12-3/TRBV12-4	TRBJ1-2	ASSFAVEGYGYT
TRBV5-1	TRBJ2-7	ASSSDYEQY
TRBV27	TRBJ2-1	ASSSPGRWQF
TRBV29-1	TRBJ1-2	SVYPGQGDGYT
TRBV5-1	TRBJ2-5	ASSLDGETQY
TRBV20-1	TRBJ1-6	SARADRGDSPLH
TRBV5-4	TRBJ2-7	ASSLDGGGTSYEQY
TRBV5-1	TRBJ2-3	ASSLARGAITDTQY
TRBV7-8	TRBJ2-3	ASSLALGGSTDTQY
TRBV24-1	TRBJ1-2	ATSGFSGGYT
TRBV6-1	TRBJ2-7	ASSESEGEVYEQY
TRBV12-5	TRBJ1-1	ASGTGLGEAF
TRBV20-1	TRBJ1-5	SARAHGAYQPQH
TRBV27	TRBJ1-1	ASRGYMNTEAF
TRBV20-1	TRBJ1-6	SAVEQGASHSPLH
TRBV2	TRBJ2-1	ASETGTSNEQF
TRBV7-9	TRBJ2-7	ATDSSTYEQY
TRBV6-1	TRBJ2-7	ASSARSGVYEQY
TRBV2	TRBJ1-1	ASRSRTGVDTEAF
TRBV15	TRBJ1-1	ATSRGQGQSEAF
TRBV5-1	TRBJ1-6	ASSFDRDHSPLH
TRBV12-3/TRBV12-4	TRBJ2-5	ASRSLETQY
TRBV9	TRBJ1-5	ASSPGQGGSSQPQH